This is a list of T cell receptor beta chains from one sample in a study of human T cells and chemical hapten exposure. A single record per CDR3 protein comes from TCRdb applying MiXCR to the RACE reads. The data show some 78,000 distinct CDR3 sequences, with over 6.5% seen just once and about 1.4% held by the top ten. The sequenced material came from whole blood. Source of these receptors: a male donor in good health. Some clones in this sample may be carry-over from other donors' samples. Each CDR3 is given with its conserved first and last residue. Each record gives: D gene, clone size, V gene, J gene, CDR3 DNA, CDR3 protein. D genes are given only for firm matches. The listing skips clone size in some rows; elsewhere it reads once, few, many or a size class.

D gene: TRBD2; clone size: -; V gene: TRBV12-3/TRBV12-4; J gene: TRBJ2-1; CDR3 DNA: TGTGCCAGCAGTCCGTTGGGACTAGCCTTGAGGGGGAATGAGCAGTTCTTC; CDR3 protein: CASSPLGLALRGNEQFF
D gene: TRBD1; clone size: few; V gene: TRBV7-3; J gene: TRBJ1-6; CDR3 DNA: TGTGCCAGCAGCCCAACCCCCCGGGACAGTGAAAATTCACCCCTCCACTTT; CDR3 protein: CASSPTPRDSENSPLHF
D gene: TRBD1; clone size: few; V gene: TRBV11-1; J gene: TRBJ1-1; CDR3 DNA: TGTGCCAGCAGCTTACACGGGGGACAGGGATGGACTGAAGCTTTCTTT; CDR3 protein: CASSLHGGQGWTEAFF
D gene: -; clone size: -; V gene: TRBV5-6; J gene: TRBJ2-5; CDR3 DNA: TGTGCCAGCCGCTTAGGGGTTCAAGAGACCCAGTACTTC; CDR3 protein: CASRLGVQETQYF
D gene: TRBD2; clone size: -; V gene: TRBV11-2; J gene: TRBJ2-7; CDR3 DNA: TGTGCCAGCAGTCCCATTAGCGGGAGGGGGCCCTACGAGCAGTACTTC; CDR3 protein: CASSPISGRGPYEQYF
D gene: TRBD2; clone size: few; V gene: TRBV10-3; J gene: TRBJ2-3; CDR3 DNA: TGTGCCATCAGTGAGTCGAGGGAGGGCTTAGATACGCAGTATTTT; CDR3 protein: CAISESREGLDTQYF
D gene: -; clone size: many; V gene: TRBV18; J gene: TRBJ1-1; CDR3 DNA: TGTGCCAGCAGCTCTGAAATGAACACTGAAGCTTTCTTT; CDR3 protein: CASSSEMNTEAFF
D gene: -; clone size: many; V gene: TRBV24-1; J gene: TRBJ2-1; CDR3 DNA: TGTGCCACCAGTGATTTGGATGAGCAGTTCTTC; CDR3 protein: CATSDLDEQFF
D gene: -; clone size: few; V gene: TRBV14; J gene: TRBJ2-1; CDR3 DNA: TGTGCCAGCAGCCAAGATCCGGGACTCAAATCGGGCAATGAGCAGTTCTTC; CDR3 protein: CASSQDPGLKSGNEQFF
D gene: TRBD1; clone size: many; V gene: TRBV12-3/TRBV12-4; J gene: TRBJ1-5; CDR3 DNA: TGTGCCAGCAGTCCAACAGGGGGGATAGCTCAGCCCCAGCATTTT; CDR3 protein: CASSPTGGIAQPQHF
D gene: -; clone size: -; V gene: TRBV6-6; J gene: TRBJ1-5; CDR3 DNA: TGTGCCAGCAGTTTTGCTGAAGGGGTCGCTCAGCCCCAGCATTTT; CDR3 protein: CASSFAEGVAQPQHF
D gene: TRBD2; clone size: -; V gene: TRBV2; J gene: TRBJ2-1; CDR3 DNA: TGTGCCAGCGAGGAGGAGGAACGGGGGGACCCCTACAATGAGCAGTTCTTC; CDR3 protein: CASEEEERGDPYNEQFF
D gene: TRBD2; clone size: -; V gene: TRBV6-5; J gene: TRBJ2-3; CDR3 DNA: TGTGCCAGCAGAGACGGCGGGGGGACTGATACGCAGTATTTT; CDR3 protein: CASRDGGGTDTQYF
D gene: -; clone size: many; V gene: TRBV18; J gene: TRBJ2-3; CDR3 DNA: TGTGCCAGCTCACCAGATACAGATACGCAGTATTTT; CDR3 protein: CASSPDTDTQYF
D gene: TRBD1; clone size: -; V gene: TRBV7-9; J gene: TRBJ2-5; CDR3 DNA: TGTGCCAGCAGCCGACAGGGGAGTGAAGAGACCCAGTACTTC; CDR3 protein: CASSRQGSEETQYF
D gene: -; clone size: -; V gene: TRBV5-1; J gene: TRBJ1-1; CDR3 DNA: TGCGCCAGCAGGCCTGCGGTAACGGAAACTGAAGCTTTCTTT; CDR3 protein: CASRPAVTETEAFF
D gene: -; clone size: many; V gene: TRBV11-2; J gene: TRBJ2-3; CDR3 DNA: TGTGCCAGCAGCTTAGCCGGGCCCGATGTGGATACGCAGTATTTT; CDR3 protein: CASSLAGPDVDTQYF
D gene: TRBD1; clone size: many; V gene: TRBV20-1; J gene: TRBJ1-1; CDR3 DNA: TGCAGTGCTAGAGATCCGACAGGGCTGAACACTGAAGCTTTCTTT; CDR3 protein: CSARDPTGLNTEAFF
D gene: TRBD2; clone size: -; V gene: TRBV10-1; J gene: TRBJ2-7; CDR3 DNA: TGCGCCAGCAGTGAGTCTTCCCACGGGAGGGCCCGCGAGCAGTACTTC; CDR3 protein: CASSESSHGRAREQYF
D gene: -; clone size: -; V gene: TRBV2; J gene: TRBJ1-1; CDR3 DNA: TGTGCCAGCAGTGAAGGCAGGGGAGTGAACACTGAAGCTTTCTTT; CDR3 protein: CASSEGRGVNTEAFF
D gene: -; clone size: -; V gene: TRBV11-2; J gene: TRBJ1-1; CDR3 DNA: TGTGCCAGCAGCTTAGTCCTAGATCCCCGCGCTAGGAACACTGAAGCTTTCTTT; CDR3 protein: CASSLVLDPRARNTEAFF
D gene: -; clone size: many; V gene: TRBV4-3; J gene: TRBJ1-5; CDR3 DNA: TGCGCCAGCAGCCAAGAGCAGGTCGCAGGGTATAGCAATCAGCCCCAGCATTTT; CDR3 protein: CASSQEQVAGYSNQPQHF